A single sample is the source of the 17 T cell receptor beta chains below, sequenced in a study of blood T cell repertoires in COVID-19. Here immunoSEQ multiplex PCR was the method, and the copy in TCRdb shows in-frame clones only, minus some. The sample contains more than 350,000 clones, around 87% of which appear only once. The sample taken for sequencing was PBMCs or T cells enriched from blood (not recorded which). These receptors were collected from a young man who had recovered from COVID-19.

This chain joins TRBV27 and TRBJ1-6; D is ambiguous. The V gene lost 2 bases and the J gene lost 10 bases, with 9 bases spanning the gap. This CDR3 region has 13 residues. The V gene's germline CDR1 is MNHEY and CDR2 SMNVEV (reference sequence). CDR3 nucleotides: TGTGCCAGCAGTTTAGCAGAGAGGTCACCCCTCCACTTT. Protein: CASSLAERSPLHF.

The genes are TRBV9 and TRBJ2-5, with D hard to call. This CDR3 comprises 12 residues. V lost 4 bases, J lost 4 bases, and 8 bases lay in between. Looked up from germline, CDR1 is SGDLS and CDR2 is YYNGEE. The CDR3 loop reads CASSPSSETQYF. Here the CDR3 DNA reads TGTGCCAGCAGCCCTTCCTCAGAGACCCAGTACTTC.

This chain uses TRBV19 with TRBJ2-1; 9 bases match TRBD2. CDR1 LNHDA and CDR2 SQIVND come from the germline V gene (reference sequence). The V gene end was trimmed by 3 bases and the J gene end by 5 bases; junction bases not matched to a gene: 5. The CDR3 loop spans 15 amino acids. The DNA of the CDR3 is TGTGCCAGTAGTATTAGTAGCGGGAGACACAATGAGCAGTTCTTC. Protein: CASSISSGRHNEQFF. Variable domain in full (rest from reference TRBV19 and TRBJ2-1): DGGITQSPKYLFRKEGQNVTLSCEQNLNHDAMYWYRQDPGQGLRLIYYSQIVNDFQKGDIAEGYSVSREKKESFPLTVTSAQKNPTAFYLCASSISSGRHNEQFFGPGTRLTVL.

The chain has TRBV9 and TRBJ1-4; no clear D. V shed 1 base and J shed 7 bases, with 14 bases lying between them. CDR3 length equals 15 residues. The germline CDR1 and CDR2 sequences are SGDLS and YYNGEE. Written as DNA, the CDR3 is TGTGCCAGCAGCGTAAGCGGGGTGTGGGGTGAAAAACTGTTTTTT. It translates to CASSVSGVWGEKLFF.

The CDR3 nucleotides read TGTGCCAGCAGTGGGTCAGGGGGCGCCTCCTACGAGCAGTACTTC. This codes for CASSGSGGASYEQYF. V gene TRBV25-1 combines with J gene TRBJ2-7, with 8 positions matching TRBD1. The CDR3 sequence is 15 residues long. The J segment lost 0 bases and the V segment lost 4 bases, leaving 5 bases of the junction unmatched. Germline V CDR1 and CDR2: MGHDK, SYGVNS.

The chain combines TRBV5-8 with TRBJ1-4, with 12 bases that match TRBD1. V lost 4 bases to trimming and J lost 6 bases; unmatched junction nucleotides: 7. CDR1 is SGHTS and CDR2 is YDEGEE in the germline V gene. The CDR3 has 16 residues. The CDR3 nucleotides are TGTGCCAGCAGCCCGGGACAGGGGGCGGCGGATGAAAAACTGTTTTTT. It specifies CASSPGQGAADEKLFF.

The chain uses TRBV19 and TRBJ1-1; 8 bases match TRBD1. The V gene end was trimmed by 8 bases and the J gene end by 4 bases; junction bases not matched to a gene: 12. The germline gives CDR1 LNHDA, CDR2 SQIVND (reference sequence). The CDR3 runs to 15 residues. CDR3 DNA: TGTGCCAGTTTGAGGGACAGGAGACATCCCACTGAAGCTTTCTTT. This gives the protein CASLRDRRHPTEAFF.

V is TRBV20-1 and J is TRBJ1-4; D might be TRBD1 (5 bases). V dropped 7 bases and J dropped 8 bases, with 17 bases sitting between them. The germline CDR1 and CDR2 sequences are DFQATT and SNEGSKA (reference sequence). The CDR3 runs to 13 residues. The CDR3 sequence is CSVSGQGGEKLFF. DNA of the CDR3: TGCAGTGTTAGTGGCCAGGGTGGGGAAAAACTGTTTTTT.

This chain uses TRBV6-2 or TRBV6-3 with TRBJ2-6; 9 bases are shared with TRBD2. Germline V CDR1 and CDR2: MNHEY, SVGEGT. This CDR3 is built from 15 residues. J gave up 4 bases and V 3 bases, and 1 base lay outside the gene matches. This CDR3 reads CASSYSGRGANVLTF. Here the CDR3 DNA reads TGTGCCAGCAGTTATAGCGGGAGAGGGGCCAACGTCCTGACTTTC.

This chain connects TRBV12-5 to TRBJ2-2; TRBD2 matches at 9 bases. Germline V lookup: CDR1 LGHNT, CDR2 FRNRAP. Trimming removed 4 bases from V and 3 bases from J; junction bases left unmatched: 9. This CDR3 has 17 amino acids. CDR3 region: CASGSGSGGLYTGELFF. CDR3 DNA sequence: TGTGCTAGTGGTTCGGGGAGCGGGGGGCTCTACACCGGGGAGCTGTTTTTT.

The V gene is TRBV12-3 or TRBV12-4, the J gene TRBJ1-1, with D perhaps TRBD1 (5 bases). The CDR3 consists of 11 residues. V was shortened by 1 base and J by 8 bases, with 5 bases between the two germline ends. CDR3 sequence reads: CASSLDREAFF. CDR3 DNA: TGTGCCAGCAGTTTAGACAGGGAAGCTTTCTTT.

This chain links TRBV6-2 or TRBV6-3 with TRBJ2-1, with D maybe TRBD1 (6 bases). The CDR3 is made up of 14 amino acids. Germline-derived CDR1 and CDR2 are MNHEY and SVGEGT. With 6 bases removed from V and 6 bases from J, the gap between germline ends came to 15 bases. The CDR3 loop reads CASSPTGTPNEQFF. The DNA of the CDR3 is TGTGCCAGCAGCCCTACCGGGACACCCAATGAGCAGTTCTTC.

CDR3 nucleotide sequence: TGTGCCAGCAGCCGGACAGGGGGCGACTATGGCTACACCTTC. Protein product: CASSRTGGDYGYTF. V and J are TRBV11-2 and TRBJ1-2; TRBD1 matches at 11 bases. V dropped 5 bases and J dropped 3; count of bases not matched to a gene: 2. The CDR3 extends over 14 amino acids. Germline V CDR1 and CDR2: SGHAT, FQNNGV.

The chain recombines TRBV9 with TRBJ2-1; 10 bases match TRBD2. The germline V gene has CDR1 SGDLS and CDR2 YYNGEE. This CDR3 region has 17 residues. With 2 bases clipped from V and 0 bases from J, the junction kept 5 bases outside the gene matches. CDR3 loop: CASSVPSSGSSYNEQFF. CDR3 nucleotides: TGTGCCAGCAGCGTTCCCTCTAGCGGGAGCTCCTACAATGAGCAGTTCTTC.

The chain combines TRBV28 with TRBJ2-2, with D possibly TRBD2 on 5 matching bases. The ends were cut back, 5 bases at V and 4 bases at J, with 14 bases in the middle. The CDR3 consists of 15 residues. The germline V gene has CDR1 MDHEN and CDR2 SYDVKM. DNA of the CDR3: TGTGCCAGCAGTATCCCTAGCCGAAGCACCGGGGAGCTGTTTTTT. It is translated as CASSIPSRSTGELFF.

The chain couples TRBV19 to TRBJ1-2, with D perhaps matching TRBD1 (6 bases). Germline loops: CDR1 LNHDA, CDR2 SQIVND (reference sequence). The CDR3 spans 14 residues. Deletions cut 5 bases from V and 10 bases from J, with 20 bases between. CDR3 amino acids: CASSGQWKMGDYTF. The CDR3, as DNA: TGTGCCAGTAGTGGACAGTGGAAGATGGGTGACTACACCTTC.

The chain links TRBV9 to TRBJ2-1; D is perhaps TRBD1 (6 bases). The length of the CDR3 is 14 residues. The V and J ends lost 4 bases and 4 bases respectively, with 12 bases between them. CDR1 SGDLS and CDR2 YYNGEE come from the germline V gene. CDR3 in amino acids: CASSIGDIYNEQFF. The CDR3 region has the DNA TGTGCCAGCAGCATTGGGGACATTTACAATGAGCAGTTCTTC.